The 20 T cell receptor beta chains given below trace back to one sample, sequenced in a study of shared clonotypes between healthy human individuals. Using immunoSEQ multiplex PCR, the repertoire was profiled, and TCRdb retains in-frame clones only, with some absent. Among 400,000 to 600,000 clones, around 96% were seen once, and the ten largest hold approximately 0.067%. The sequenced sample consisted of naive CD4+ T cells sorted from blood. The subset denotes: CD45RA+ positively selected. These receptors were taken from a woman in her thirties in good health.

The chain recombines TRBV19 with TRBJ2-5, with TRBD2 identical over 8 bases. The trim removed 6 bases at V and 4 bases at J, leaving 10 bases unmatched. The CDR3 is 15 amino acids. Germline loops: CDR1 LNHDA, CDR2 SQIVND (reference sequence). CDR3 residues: CASRLSAGVVETQYF. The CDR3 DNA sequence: TGTGCCAGTAGGCTCTCAGCGGGAGTGGTAGAGACCCAGTACTTC. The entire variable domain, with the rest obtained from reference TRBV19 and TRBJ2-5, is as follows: DGGITQSPKYLFRKEGQNVTLSCEQNLNHDAMYWYRQDPGQGLRLIYYSQIVNDFQKGDIAEGYSVSREKKESFPLTVTSAQKNPTAFYLCASRLSAGVVETQYFGPGTRLLVL.

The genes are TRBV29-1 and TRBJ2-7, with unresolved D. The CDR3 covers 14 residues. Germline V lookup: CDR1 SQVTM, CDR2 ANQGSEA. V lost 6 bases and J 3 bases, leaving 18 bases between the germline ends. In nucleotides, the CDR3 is TGCAGCGTGGGTATCAACGGTAGGGTCTACGAGCAGTACTTC. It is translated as CSVGINGRVYEQYF.

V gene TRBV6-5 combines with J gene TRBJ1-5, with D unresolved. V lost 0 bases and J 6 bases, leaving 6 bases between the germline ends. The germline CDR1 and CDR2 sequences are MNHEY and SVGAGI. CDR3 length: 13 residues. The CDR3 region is CASSYSMVQPQHF. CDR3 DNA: TGTGCCAGCAGTTACTCGATGGTTCAGCCCCAGCATTTT.

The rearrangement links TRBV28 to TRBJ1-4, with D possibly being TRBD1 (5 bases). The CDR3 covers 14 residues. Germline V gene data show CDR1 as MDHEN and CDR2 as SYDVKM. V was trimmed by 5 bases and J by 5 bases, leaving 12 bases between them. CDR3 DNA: TGTGCCAGCAGTCGGGGGACGGACAATGAAAAACTGTTTTTT. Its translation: CASSRGTDNEKLFF.

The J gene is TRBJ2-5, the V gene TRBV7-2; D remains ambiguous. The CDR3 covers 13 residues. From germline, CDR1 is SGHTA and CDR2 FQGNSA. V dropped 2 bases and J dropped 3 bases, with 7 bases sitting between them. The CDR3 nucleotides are TGTGCCAGCAGCTTAATTCGTAAAGAGACCCAGTACTTC. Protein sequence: CASSLIRKETQYF. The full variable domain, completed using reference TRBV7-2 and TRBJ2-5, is GAGVSQSPSNKVTEKGKDVELRCDPISGHTALYWYRQSLGQGLEFLIYFQGNSAPDKSGLPSDRFSAERTGGSVSTLTIQRTQQEDSAVYLCASSLIRKETQYFGPGTRLLVL.

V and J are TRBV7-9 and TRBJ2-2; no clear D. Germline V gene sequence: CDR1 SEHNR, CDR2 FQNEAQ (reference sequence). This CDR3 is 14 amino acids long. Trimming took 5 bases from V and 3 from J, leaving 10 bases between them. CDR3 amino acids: CASSIGQYTGELFF. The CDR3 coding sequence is TGTGCCAGCAGCATAGGGCAGTACACCGGGGAGCTGTTTTTT.

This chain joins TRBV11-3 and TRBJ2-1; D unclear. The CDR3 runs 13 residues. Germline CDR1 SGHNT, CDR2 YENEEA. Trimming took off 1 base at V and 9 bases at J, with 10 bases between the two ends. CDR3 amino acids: CASSLGRAGEQFF. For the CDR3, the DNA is TGTGCCAGCAGCTTAGGTCGGGCCGGTGAGCAGTTCTTC.

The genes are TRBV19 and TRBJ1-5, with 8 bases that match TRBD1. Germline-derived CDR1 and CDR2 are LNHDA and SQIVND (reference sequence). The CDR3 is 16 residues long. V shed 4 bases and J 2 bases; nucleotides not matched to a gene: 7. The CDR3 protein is CASSTGQGMGNQPQHF. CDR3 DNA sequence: TGTGCCAGTAGTACTGGACAGGGTATGGGCAATCAGCCCCAGCATTTT.

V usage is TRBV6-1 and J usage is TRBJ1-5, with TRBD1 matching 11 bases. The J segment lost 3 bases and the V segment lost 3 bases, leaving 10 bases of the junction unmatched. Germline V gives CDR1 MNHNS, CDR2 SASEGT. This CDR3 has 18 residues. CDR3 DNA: TGTGCCAGCAGTGACCTTACGTGGACAGGGGGCTACAATCAGCCCCAGCATTTT. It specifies CASSDLTWTGGYNQPQHF.

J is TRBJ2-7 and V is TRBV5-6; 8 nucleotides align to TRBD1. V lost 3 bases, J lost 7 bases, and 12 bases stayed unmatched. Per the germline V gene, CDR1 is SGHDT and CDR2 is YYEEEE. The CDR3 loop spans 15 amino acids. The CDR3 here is CASSSAVRGRREQYF. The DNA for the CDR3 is TGTGCCAGCAGCTCGGCGGTCAGGGGGCGCCGTGAGCAGTACTTC.

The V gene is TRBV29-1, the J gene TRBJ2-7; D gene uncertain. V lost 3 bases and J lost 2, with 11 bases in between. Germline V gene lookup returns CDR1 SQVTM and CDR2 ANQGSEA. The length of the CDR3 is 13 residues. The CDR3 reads CSVDQGPPYEQYF. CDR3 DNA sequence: TGCAGCGTTGATCAAGGGCCCCCCTACGAGCAGTACTTC.

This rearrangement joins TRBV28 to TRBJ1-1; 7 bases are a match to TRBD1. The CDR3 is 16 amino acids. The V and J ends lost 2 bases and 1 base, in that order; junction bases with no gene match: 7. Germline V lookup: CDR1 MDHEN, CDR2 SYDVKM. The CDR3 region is CASSLMTGRSNTEAFF. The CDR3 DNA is TGTGCCAGCAGTTTAATGACAGGGAGGTCGAACACTGAAGCTTTCTTT.

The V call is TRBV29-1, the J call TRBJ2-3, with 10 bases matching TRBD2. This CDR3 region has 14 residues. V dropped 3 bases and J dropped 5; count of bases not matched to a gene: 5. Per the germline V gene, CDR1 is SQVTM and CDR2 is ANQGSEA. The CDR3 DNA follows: TGCAGCGTTGAGGCTAGCGGGAGAGGAGATACGCAGTATTTT. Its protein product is CSVEASGRGDTQYF.

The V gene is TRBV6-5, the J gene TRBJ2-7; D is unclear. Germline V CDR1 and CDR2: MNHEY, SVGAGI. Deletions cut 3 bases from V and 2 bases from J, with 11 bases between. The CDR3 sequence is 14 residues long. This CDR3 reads CASSYSAYTYEQYF. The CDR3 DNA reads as TGTGCCAGCAGTTATTCGGCATACACCTACGAGCAGTACTTC.

CDR3 sequence: CASSRVGESYEQYF. The DNA of the CDR3 is TGTGCCAGTAGTCGGGTAGGTGAGTCCTACGAGCAGTACTTC. The chain has TRBV19 and TRBJ2-7; no firm D call. Trimming shortened V by 5 bases and J by 1 base, and 12 bases separated the two germline ends. Looked up from germline, CDR1 is LNHDA and CDR2 is SQIVND (reference sequence). There are 14 residues in the CDR3. The variable domain in full, with the rest retrieved from reference TRBV19 and TRBJ2-7, is DGGITQSPKYLFRKEGQNVTLSCEQNLNHDAMYWYRQDPGQGLRLIYYSQIVNDFQKGDIAEGYSVSREKKESFPLTVTSAQKNPTAFYLCASSRVGESYEQYFGPGTRLTVT.

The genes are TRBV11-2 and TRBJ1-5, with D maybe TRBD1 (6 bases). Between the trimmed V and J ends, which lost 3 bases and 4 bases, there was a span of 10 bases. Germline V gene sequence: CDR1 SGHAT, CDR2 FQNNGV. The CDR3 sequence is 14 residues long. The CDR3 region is CASSLDRPNQPQHF. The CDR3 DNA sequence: TGTGCCAGCAGCTTGGACAGACCTAATCAGCCCCAGCATTTT. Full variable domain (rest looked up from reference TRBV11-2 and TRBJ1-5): EAGVAQSPRYKIIEKRQSVAFWCNPISGHATLYWYQQILGQGPKLLIQFQNNGVVDDSQLPKDRFSAERLKGVDSTLKIQPAKLEDSAVYLCASSLDRPNQPQHFGDGTRLSIL.

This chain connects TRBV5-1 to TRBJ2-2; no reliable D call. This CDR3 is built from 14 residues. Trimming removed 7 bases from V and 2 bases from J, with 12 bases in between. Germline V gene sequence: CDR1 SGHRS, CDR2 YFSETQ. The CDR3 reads CASCWTSNTGELFF. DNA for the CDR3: TGCGCCAGCTGCTGGACCTCTAACACCGGGGAGCTGTTTTTT.

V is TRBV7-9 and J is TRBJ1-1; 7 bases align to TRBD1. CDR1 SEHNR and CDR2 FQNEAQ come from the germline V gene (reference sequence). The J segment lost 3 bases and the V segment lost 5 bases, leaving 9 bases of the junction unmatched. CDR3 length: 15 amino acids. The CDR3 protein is CASSPRGGKYTEAFF. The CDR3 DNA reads TGTGCCAGCAGCCCCAGGGGGGGGAAGTACACTGAAGCTTTCTTT.

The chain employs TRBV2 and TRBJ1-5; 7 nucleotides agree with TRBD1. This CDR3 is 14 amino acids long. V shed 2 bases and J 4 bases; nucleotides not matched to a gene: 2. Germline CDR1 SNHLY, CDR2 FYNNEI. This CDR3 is CASSELQGNQPQHF. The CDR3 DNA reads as TGTGCCAGCAGTGAATTACAGGGGAATCAGCCCCAGCATTTT.

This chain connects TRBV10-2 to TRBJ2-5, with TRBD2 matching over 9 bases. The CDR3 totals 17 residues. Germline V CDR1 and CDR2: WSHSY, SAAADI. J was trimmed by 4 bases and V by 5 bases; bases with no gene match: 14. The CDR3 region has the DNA TGCGCCAGCAGTTCCGGGACTAGCTTTTCCAAGACAGAGACCCAGTACTTC. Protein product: CASSSGTSFSKTETQYF.